The rows below give T cell receptor beta chains drawn from one sample of a study of blood T cell repertoires in COVID-19. The repertoire was sequenced with immunoSEQ multiplex PCR; TCRdb's copy has only in-frame clones and lacks some. This table holds a few hundred thousand clones, roughly 91% found once. Sample: PBMCs or T cells enriched from blood (not recorded which). These receptor sequences come from a woman in her 50s who had been exposed to COVID-19. The CDR3 runs from the conserved cysteine through the conserved F or W. A D gene is named only where the DNA matches it firmly. Some rows mark clone size as missing; the rest say once, few, many or name a class of expanded clone.

>-|-|TRBV6-1|TRBJ2-1|15
CASSEVGRRYNEQFF
>TRBD1|few|TRBV19|TRBJ1-5|16
CASSRDRSYSNQPQHF
>-|-|TRBV5-5|TRBJ1-2|15
CASSPLRSSGNGYTF
>TRBD1|-|TRBV23-1|TRBJ1-3|15
CASSHRDRVGNTIYF
>TRBD1|-|TRBV7-9|TRBJ2-7|14
CASSLGGTGHEQYF
>-|-|TRBV3-1/TRBV3-2|TRBJ1-2|13
CASSQVQYYGYTF
>-|-|TRBV7-9|TRBJ1-4|14
CASSLAGTNEKLFF
>-|-|TRBV11-2|TRBJ2-5|14
CASSAPGVQETQYF
>-|-|TRBV6-5|TRBJ2-7|12
CASEGSSYEQYF
>TRBD2|-|TRBV5-1|TRBJ2-3|16
CASSLTSGSQGDTQYF
>-|-|TRBV10-3|TRBJ1-3|14
CAISDTSSGNTIYF
>TRBD1|-|TRBV13|TRBJ1-2|13
CASSNRQGYGYTF
>-|-|TRBV3-1/TRBV3-2|TRBJ1-2|14
CASSLEITGFGYTF
>-|-|TRBV15|TRBJ2-3|17
CATSRELVAPSTDTQYF
>-|-|TRBV7-2|TRBJ1-1|15
CASSLGGRSGTEAFF
>TRBD1|once|TRBV19|TRBJ2-3|14
CASSRQGVPDTQYF
>TRBD1|few|TRBV18|TRBJ2-7|19
CASSPPGTGGLLGAHEQYF
>TRBD1|-|TRBV29-1|TRBJ2-2|13
CSGGTGSTGELFF
>TRBD2|-|TRBV27|TRBJ2-1|17
CASSLSGGGALLNEQFF
>-|-|TRBV3-1/TRBV3-2|TRBJ2-5|12
CASSQRRETQYF
>TRBD1|-|TRBV6-2/TRBV6-3|TRBJ2-7|16
CASSYSPDRGTYEQYF
>-|-|TRBV9|TRBJ2-3|14
CASSVDDKPDTQYF
>-|-|TRBV7-2|TRBJ2-3|15
CASSLVGGVGDTQYF
>TRBD2|-|TRBV2|TRBJ2-1|14
CAGSASGVINEQFF
>-|-|TRBV18|TRBJ1-6|16
CASSPSQGSYNSPLHF
>TRBD1|-|TRBV19|TRBJ2-7|15
CASRAGPGQYFEQYF
>-|-|TRBV19|TRBJ2-5|12
CASSITQETQYF
>TRBD1|-|TRBV5-1|TRBJ2-5|15
CASSSQGTGQETQYF
>-|-|TRBV7-2|TRBJ2-7|15
CASSLYRQDTYEQYF
>-|-|TRBV4-2|TRBJ1-2|14
CASSQAGQNYGYTF
>TRBD2|-|TRBV5-1|TRBJ2-2|16
CASSDGLAGNFGELFF
>TRBD1|-|TRBV18|TRBJ2-1|17
CASSQGTGTGAYNEQFF
>TRBD1|-|TRBV15|TRBJ1-1|17
CATSSGTGKGRKTEAFF
>TRBD2|-|TRBV9|TRBJ2-1|18
CASSVDLQAGGPYNEQFF
>-|-|TRBV25-1|TRBJ2-3|14
CASSERGSTDTQYF
>-|-|TRBV12-3/TRBV12-4|TRBJ1-3|13
CASREQEGNTIYF
>TRBD2|-|TRBV12-5|TRBJ2-2|16
CASAPDGRGGTGELFF
>-|-|TRBV29-1|TRBJ2-7|12
CSVGQPRGEQYF
>TRBD1|once|TRBV15|TRBJ1-5|17
CATSRGSGQGVGQPQHF
>-|-|TRBV19|TRBJ1-1|17
CASSIVGAGLMNTEAFF
>-|-|TRBV2|TRBJ1-5|12
CASSSAGQPQHF
>-|-|TRBV2|TRBJ1-1|13
CASSPGVGTEAFF
>TRBD1|-|TRBV28|TRBJ1-4|15
CASSSPGQGDEKLFF
>-|-|TRBV7-2|TRBJ2-7|13
CASSPRTVYEQYF
>-|few|TRBV29-1|TRBJ2-1|14
CSVRGGAGGDEQFF
>TRBD1|once|TRBV12-3/TRBV12-4|TRBJ2-7|12
CASSTYRGEQYF
>TRBD2|-|TRBV5-1|TRBJ2-3|15
CASSTIAGGTDTQYF
>-|-|TRBV4-1|TRBJ1-2|14
CASSQEQGQVGYTF
>TRBD1|-|TRBV3-1/TRBV3-2|TRBJ2-7|15
CASSQAGQGSYEQYF